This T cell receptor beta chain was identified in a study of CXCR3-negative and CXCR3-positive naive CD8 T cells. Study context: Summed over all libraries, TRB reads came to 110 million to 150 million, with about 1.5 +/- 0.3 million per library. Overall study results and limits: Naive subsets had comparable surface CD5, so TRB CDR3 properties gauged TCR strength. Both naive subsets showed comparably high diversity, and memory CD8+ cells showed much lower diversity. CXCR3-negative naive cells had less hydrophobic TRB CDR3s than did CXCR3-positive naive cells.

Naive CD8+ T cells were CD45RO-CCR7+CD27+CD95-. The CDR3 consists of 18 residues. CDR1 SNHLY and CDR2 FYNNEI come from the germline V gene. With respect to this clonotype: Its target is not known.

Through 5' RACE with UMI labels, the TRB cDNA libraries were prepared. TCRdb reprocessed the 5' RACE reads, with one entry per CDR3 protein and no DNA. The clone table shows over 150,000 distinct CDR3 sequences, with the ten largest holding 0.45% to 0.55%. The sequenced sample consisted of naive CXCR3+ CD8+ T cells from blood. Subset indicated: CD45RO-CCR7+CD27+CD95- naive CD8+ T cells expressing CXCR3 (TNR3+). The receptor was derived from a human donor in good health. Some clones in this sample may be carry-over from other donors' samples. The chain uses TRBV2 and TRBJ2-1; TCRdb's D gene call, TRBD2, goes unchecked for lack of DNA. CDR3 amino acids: CASSDDGQGLSLSYEQFF.